This T cell receptor beta chain derives from a study of CD8 T cells in ankylosing spondylitis. Overall study results and limits: A TCR beta motif of under 10 highly homologous variants appeared characteristic of ankylosing spondylitis blood.

Details on this clonotype: Antigen: not known.

It was by quantitative 5'-RACE with molecular barcodes that TCR beta libraries were made. TCRdb re-analysed the 5' RACE reads in MiXCR, keeping a single row per CDR3 protein. This repertoire shows over 700,000 distinct CDR3 sequences, under 20% found once; its top ten account for about a fifth. The ends were cut back, 1 base at V and 0 bases at J, with 13 bases in the middle. The germline V gene encodes CDR1 DFQATT and CDR2 SNEGSKA (reference sequence). The CDR3 has 15 residues. The J gene is TRBJ2-7, the V gene TRBV20-1; the D gene could be TRBD1 or TRBD2 (5 bases each). The sequenced sample was blood, either unsorted or a sorted T cell fraction (not recorded which). The origin of this receptor is a male donor with ankylosing spondylitis. The DNA for the CDR3 is TGCAGTGCTAGAGTGCCGGGACGGAGCTCCTACGAGCAGTACTTC. It encodes CSARVPGRSSYEQYF.